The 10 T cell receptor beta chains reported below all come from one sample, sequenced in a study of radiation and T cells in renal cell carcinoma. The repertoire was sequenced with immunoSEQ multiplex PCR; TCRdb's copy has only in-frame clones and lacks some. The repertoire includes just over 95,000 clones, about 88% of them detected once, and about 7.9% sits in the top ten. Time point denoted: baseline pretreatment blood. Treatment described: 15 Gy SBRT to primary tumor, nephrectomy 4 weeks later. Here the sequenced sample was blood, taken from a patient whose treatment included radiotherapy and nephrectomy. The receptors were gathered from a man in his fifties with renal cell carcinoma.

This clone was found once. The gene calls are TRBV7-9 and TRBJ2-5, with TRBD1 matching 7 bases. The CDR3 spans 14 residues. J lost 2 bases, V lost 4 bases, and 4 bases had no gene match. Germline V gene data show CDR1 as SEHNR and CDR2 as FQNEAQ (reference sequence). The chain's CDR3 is CASSSGQKQETQYF. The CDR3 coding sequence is TGTGCCAGCAGCTCGGGACAGAAACAAGAGACCCAGTACTTC.

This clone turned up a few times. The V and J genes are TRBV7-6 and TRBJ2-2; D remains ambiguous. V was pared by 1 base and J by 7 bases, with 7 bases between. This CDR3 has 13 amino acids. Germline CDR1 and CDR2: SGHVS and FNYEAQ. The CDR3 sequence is CASSLVLDGELFF. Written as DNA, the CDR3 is TGTGCCAGCAGCTTAGTTCTTGACGGGGAGCTGTTTTTT.

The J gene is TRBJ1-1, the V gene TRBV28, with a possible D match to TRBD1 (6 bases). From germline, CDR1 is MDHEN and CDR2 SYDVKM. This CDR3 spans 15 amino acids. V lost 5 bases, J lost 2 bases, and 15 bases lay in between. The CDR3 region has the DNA TGTGCCAGCAGTCAAGTTGGGACATTCAACACTGAAGCTTTCTTT. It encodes CASSQVGTFNTEAFF. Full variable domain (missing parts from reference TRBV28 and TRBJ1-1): DVKVTQSSRYLVKRTGEKVFLECVQDMDHENMFWYRQDPGLGLRLIYFSYDVKMKEKGDIPEGYSVSREKKERFSLILESASTNQTSMYLCASSQVGTFNTEAFFGQGTRLTVV.

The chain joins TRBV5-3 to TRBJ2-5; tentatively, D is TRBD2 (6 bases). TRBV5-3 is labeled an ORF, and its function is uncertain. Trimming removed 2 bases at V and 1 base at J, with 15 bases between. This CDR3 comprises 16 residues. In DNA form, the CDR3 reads TGTGCCAGAAGCTTATATCTGCGGGAAATCCAAGAGACCCAGTACTTC. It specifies CARSLYLREIQETQYF.

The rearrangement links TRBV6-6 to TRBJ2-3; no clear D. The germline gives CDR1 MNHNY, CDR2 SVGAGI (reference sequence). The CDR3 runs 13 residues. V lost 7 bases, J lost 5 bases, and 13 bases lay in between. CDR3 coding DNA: TGTGCCAGCACCATACTGGATGGAGATACGCAGTATTTT. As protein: CASTILDGDTQYF.

In nucleotides, the CDR3 is TGTGCCAGCTCACCAAAGCCTCTTATTCTTGGGTCTAGCTCCTACAATGAGCAGTTCTTC. Protein product: CASSPKPLILGSSSYNEQFF. The chain is built from TRBV18 and TRBJ2-1; D call uncertain. The germline CDR1 and CDR2 sequences are KGHSH and LQKENI. With 2 bases removed from V and 0 bases from J, the gap between germline ends came to 23 bases. The length of the CDR3 is 20 residues.

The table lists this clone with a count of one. The CDR3 DNA follows: TGTGCCAGCAGGATATATAGCGGGGACGGGGAGACCCAGTACTTC. It translates to CASRIYSGDGETQYF. The chain recombines TRBV7-8 with TRBJ2-5, with 8 nucleotides matching TRBD2. CDR3 size: 15 residues. V trimming: 6 bases; J trimming: 5 bases; junction bases outside the gene matches: 11. The V gene's germline CDR1 is SGHVS and CDR2 FQNEAQ. The full variable domain, rest sourced from reference TRBV7-8 and TRBJ2-5, is GAGVSQSPRYKVAKRGQDVALRCDPISGHVSLFWYQQALGQGPEFLTYFQNEAQLDKSGLPSDRFFAERPEGSVSTLKIQRTQQEDSAVYLCASRIYSGDGETQYFGPGTRLLVL.

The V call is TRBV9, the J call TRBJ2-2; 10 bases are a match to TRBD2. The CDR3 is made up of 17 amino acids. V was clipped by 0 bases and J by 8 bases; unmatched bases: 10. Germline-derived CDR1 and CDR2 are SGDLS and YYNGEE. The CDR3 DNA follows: TGTGCCAGCAGCGTAGACTTAGGACTAGCGGAGAGTGGGGAGCTGTTTTTT. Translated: CASSVDLGLAESGELFF.

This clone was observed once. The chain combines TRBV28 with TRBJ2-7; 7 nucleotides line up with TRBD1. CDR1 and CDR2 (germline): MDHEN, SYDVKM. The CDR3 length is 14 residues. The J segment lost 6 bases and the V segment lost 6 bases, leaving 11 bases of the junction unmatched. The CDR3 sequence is CASRTRDRPLEQYF. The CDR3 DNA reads TGTGCCAGCAGGACCCGGGACAGACCGCTCGAGCAGTACTTC.

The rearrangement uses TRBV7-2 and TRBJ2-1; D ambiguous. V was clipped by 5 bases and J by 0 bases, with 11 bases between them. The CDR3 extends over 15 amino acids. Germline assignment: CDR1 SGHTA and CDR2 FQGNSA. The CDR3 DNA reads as TGTGCCAGCAGCCCATCCACGAGCTCCTACAATGAGCAGTTCTTC. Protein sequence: CASSPSTSSYNEQFF. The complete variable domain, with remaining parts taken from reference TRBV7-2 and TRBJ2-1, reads GAGVSQSPSNKVTEKGKDVELRCDPISGHTALYWYRQSLGQGLEFLIYFQGNSAPDKSGLPSDRFSAERTGGSVSTLTIQRTQQEDSAVYLCASSPSTSSYNEQFFGPGTRLTVL.